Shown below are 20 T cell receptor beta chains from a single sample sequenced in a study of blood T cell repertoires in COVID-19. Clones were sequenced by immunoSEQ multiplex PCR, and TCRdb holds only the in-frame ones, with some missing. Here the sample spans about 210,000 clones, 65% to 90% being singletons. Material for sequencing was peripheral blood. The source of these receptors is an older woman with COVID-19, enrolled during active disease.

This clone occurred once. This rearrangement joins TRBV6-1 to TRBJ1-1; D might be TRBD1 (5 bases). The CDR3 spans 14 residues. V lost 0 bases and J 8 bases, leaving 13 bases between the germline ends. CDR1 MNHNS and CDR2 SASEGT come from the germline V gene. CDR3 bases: TGTGCCAGCAGTGAAGCGACACGGGGGGTGGAAGCTTTCTTT. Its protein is CASSEATRGVEAFF.

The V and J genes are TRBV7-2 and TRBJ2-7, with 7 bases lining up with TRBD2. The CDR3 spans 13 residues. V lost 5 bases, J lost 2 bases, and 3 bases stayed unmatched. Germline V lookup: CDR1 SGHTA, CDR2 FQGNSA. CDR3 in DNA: TGTGCCAGCAGCATCGGGAGGCCCTACGAGCAGTACTTC. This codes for CASSIGRPYEQYF.

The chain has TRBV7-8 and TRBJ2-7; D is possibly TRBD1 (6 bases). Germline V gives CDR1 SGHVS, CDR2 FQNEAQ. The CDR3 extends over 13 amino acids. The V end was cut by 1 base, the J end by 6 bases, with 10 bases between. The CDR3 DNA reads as TGTGCCAGCAGCTTAGACAGGGCGGTCGAGCAGTACTTC. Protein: CASSLDRAVEQYF.

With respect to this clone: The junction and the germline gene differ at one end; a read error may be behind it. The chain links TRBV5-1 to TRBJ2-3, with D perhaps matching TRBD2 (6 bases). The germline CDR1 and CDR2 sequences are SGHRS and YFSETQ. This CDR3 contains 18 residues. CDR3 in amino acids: CASSLGDLRGTDTNTQYF. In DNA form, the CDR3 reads TGCGCCAGCAGCTTGGGGGACCTTCGCGGGACTGACACAAATACGCAGTATTTT.

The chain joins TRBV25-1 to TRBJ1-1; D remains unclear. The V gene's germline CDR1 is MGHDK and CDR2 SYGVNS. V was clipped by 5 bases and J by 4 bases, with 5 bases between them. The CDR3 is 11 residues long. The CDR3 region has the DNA TGTGCCAGCAGTCCCCTCACTGAAGCTTTCTTT. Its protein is CASSPLTEAFF.

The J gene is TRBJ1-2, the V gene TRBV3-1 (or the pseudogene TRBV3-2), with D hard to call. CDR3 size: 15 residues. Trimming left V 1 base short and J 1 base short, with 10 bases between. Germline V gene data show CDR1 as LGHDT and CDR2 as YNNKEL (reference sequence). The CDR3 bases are TGTGCCAGCAGCCAAGCAAGGGCGGGTAACTATGGCTACACCTTC. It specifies CASSQARAGNYGYTF.

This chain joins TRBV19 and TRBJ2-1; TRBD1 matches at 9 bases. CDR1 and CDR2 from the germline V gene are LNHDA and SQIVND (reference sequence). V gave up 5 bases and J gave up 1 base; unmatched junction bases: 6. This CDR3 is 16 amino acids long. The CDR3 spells CASSYTGGASYNEQFF. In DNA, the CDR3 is TGTGCCAGTAGTTATACAGGGGGCGCTTCCTACAATGAGCAGTTCTTC.

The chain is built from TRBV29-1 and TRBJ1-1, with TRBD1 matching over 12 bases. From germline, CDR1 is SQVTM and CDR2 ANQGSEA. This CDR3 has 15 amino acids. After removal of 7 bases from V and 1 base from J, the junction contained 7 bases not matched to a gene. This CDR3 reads CSARDRGRGNTEAFF. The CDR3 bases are TGCAGCGCCCGGGACAGGGGGCGCGGGAACACTGAAGCTTTCTTT.

The CDR3 loop reads CATSDGLSPRNQPQHF. In DNA, the CDR3 is TGTGCCACCAGTGACGGTTTAAGCCCGAGGAATCAGCCCCAGCATTTT. V usage is TRBV24-1 and J usage is TRBJ1-5; D gene ambiguous. This CDR3 has 16 amino acids. The V gene lost 4 bases and the J gene lost 4 bases, with 16 bases spanning the gap. Germline V gives CDR1 KGHDR, CDR2 SFDVKD.

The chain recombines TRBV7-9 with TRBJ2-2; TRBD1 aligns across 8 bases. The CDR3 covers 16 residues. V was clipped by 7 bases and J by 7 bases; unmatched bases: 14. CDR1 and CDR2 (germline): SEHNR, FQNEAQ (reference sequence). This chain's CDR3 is CASIPAGQEAYGELFF. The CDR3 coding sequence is TGTGCCAGCATACCGGCGGGACAGGAGGCATACGGGGAGCTGTTTTTT.

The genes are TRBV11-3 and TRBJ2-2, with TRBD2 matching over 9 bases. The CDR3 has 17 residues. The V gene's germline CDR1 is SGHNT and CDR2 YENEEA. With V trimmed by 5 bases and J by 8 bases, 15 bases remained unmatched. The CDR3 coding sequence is TGTGCCAGCAGCCCCTCGATAGCGGGAGATATTCCTGGGGAGCTGTTTTTT. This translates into CASSPSIAGDIPGELFF.

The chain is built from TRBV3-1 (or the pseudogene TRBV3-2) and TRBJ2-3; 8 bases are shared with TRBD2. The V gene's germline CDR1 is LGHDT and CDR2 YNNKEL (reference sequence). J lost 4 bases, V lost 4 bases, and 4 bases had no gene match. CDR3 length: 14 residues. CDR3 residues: CASSRRGGPDTQYF. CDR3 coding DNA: TGTGCCAGCAGCCGCCGGGGGGGCCCAGATACGCAGTATTTT.

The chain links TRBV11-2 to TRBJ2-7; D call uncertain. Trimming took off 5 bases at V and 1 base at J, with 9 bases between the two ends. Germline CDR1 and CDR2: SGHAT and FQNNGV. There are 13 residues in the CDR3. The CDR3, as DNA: TGTGCCAGCAGCCATACAGAGTCCTACGAGCAGTACTTC. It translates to CASSHTESYEQYF.

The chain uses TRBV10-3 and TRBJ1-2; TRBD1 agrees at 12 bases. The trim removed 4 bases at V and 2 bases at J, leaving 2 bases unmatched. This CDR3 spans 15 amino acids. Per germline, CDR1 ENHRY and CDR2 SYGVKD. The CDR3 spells CAISGDRGRNYGYTF. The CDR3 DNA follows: TGTGCCATCAGTGGGGACAGGGGGCGAAACTATGGCTACACCTTC.

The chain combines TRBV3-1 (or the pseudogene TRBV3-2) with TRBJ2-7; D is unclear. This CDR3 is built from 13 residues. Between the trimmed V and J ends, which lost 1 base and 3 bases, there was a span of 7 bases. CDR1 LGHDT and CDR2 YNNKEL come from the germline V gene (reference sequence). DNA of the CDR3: TGTGCCAGCAGCCAAGTATTACTCTACGAGCAGTACTTC. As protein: CASSQVLLYEQYF.

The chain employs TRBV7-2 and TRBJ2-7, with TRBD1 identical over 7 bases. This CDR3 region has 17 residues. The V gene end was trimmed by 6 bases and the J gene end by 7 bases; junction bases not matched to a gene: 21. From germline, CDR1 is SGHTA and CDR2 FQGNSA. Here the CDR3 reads CASRRGGDSRRLREQYF. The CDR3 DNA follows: TGTGCCAGCAGAAGAGGGGGCGACAGTCGAAGGTTGAGGGAGCAGTACTTC.

The CDR3, as DNA: TGTGCCAGCAGCTTGTATCTAGAGCCGGGGACCCAGTACTTC. Translating gives CASSLYLEPGTQYF. The chain couples TRBV5-4 to TRBJ2-5; D gene uncertain. The CDR3 has 14 amino acids. Germline assignment: CDR1 SGHNT and CDR2 YYREEE (reference sequence). V lost 1 base and J lost 7, with 14 bases in between.

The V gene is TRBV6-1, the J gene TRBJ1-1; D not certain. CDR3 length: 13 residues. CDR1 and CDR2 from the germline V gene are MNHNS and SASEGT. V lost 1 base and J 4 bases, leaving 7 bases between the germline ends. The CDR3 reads CASSEGRSTEAFF. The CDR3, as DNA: TGTGCCAGCAGTGAAGGTAGAAGCACTGAAGCTTTCTTT.

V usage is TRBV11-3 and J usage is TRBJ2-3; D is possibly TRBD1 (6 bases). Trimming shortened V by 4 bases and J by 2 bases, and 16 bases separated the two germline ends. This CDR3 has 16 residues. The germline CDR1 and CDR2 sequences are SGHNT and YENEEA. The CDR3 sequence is CASSSLGQIHTDTQYF. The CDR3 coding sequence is TGTGCCAGCAGCTCCTTAGGACAGATTCACACAGATACGCAGTATTTT.

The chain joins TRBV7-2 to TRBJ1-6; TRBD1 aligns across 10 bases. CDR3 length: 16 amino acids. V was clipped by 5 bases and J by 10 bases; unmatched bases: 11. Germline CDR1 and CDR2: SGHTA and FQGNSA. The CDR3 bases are TGTGCCAGCAGCCCGAGGGGGGGGACAGGGGAATCACCCCTCCACTTT. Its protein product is CASSPRGGTGESPLHF.